This TCR beta chain was retrieved from a study of blood T cell repertoires in COVID-19. Germline V lookup: CDR1 LNHDA, CDR2 SQIVND (reference sequence). Trimming cost V 4 bases and J 8 bases, with 11 bases left between them. CDR3 length equals 13 residues. TCRdb's table, derived via immunoSEQ multiplex PCR, lists solely in-frame clones and lacks some. The sample contains some 77,000 clones, roughly 90% of which appear only once. The chain recombines TRBV19 with TRBJ2-2, with D perhaps TRBD1 (6 bases). This sequence originates from an elderly woman with active or convalescent COVID-19. Material for sequencing was peripheral blood. Written as DNA, the CDR3 is TGTGCCAGTAGTAATTCAGGGGCTGGGGAGCTGTTTTTT. It codes for CASSNSGAGELFF.